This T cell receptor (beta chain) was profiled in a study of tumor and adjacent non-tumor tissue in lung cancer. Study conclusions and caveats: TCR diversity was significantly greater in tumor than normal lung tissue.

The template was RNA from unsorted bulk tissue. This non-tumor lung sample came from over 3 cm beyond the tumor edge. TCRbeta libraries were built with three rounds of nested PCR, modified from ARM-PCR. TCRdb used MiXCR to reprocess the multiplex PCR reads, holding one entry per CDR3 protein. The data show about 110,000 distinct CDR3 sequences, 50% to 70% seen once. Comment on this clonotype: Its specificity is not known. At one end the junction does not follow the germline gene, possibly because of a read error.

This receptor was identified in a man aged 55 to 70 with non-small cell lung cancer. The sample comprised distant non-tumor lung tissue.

The CDR3 sequence is CASSAGLNSGELSF. CDR3 in DNA: TGTGCCAGCAGTGCGGGGTTAAACTCCGGGGAGCTGTCTTTT. The chain recombines TRBV12-3 or TRBV12-4 with TRBJ2-2; TRBD2 is a possible D gene (6 bases). This CDR3 region has 14 residues.